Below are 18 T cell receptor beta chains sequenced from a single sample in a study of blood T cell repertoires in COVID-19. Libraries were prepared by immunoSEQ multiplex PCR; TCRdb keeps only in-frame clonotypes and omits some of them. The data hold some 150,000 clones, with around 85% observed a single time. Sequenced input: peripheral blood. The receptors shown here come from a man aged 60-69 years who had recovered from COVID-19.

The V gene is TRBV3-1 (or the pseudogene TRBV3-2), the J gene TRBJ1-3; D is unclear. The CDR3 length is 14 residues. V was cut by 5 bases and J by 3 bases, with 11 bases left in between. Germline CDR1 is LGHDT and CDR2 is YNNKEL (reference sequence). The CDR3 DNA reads TGTGCCAGCAGCTCTTGGGCCATTGGAAACACCATATATTTT. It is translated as CASSSWAIGNTIYF.

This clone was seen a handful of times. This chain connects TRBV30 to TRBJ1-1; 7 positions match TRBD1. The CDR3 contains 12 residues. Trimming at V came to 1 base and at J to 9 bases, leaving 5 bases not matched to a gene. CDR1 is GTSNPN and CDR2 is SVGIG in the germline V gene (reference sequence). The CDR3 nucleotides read TGTGCCTGGAGTGCCCCGGACAGGCAAGCTTTCTTT. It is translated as CAWSAPDRQAFF.

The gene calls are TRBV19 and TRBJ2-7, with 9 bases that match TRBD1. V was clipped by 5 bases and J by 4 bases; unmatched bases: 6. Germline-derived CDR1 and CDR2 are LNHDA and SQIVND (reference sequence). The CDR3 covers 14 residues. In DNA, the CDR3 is TGTGCCAGTAGTTCCGGGACAGGGCGGTACGAGCAGTACTTC. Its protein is CASSSGTGRYEQYF.

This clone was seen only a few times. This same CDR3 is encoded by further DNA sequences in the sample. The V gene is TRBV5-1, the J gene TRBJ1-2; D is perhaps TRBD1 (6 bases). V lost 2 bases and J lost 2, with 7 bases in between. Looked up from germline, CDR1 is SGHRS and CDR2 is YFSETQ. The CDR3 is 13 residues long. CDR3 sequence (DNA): TGCGCCAGCAGCTTTCAGGGGAACTATGGCTACACCTTC. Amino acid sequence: CASSFQGNYGYTF.

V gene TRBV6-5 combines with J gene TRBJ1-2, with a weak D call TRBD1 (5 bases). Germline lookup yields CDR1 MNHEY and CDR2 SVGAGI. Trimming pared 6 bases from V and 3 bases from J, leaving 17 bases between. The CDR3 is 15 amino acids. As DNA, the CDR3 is TGTGCCAGCAGCGTACAACCGGGGGAGGACTATGGCTACACCTTC. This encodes CASSVQPGEDYGYTF.

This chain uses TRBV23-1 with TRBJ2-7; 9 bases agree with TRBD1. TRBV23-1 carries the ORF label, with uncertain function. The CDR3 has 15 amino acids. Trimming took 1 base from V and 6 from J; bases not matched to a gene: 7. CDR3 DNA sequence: TGCGCCAGCAGTCAATATTGGGACAGGGAGTGCGAGCAGTACTTC. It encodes CASSQYWDRECEQYF.

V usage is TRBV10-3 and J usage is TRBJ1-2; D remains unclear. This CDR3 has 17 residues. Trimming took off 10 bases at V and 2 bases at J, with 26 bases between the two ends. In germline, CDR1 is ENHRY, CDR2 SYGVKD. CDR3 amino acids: CATVVERPRVGNYGYTF. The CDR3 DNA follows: TGTGCCACGGTCGTCGAGCGGCCGCGGGTGGGAAACTATGGCTACACCTTC.

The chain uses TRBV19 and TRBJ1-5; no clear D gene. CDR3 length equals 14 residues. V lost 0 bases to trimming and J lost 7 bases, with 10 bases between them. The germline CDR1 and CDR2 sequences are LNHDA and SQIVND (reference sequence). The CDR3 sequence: CASSIDAPGQPQHF. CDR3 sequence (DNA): TGTGCCAGTAGTATAGATGCCCCGGGACAGCCCCAGCATTTT.

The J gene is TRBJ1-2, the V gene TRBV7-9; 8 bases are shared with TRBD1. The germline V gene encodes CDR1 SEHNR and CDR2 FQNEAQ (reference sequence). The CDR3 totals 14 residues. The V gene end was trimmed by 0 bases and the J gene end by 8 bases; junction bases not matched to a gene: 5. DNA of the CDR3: TGTGCCAGCAGCTTAGCCGGACAGGGAAGGGGCTACACCTTC. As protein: CASSLAGQGRGYTF.

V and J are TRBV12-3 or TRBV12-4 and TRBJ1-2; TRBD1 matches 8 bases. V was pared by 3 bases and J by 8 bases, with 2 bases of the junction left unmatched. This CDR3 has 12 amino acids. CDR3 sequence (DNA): TGTGCCAGCAGTTTGGGACAGGCGGGCTACACCTTC. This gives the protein CASSLGQAGYTF.

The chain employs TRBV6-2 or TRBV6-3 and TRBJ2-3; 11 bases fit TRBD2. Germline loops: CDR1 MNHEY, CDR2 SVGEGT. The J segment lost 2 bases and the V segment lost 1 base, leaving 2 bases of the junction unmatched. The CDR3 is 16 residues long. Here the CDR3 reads CASSYLGLAVTDTQYF. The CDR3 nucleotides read TGTGCCAGCAGTTACTTGGGACTAGCGGTCACAGATACGCAGTATTTT.

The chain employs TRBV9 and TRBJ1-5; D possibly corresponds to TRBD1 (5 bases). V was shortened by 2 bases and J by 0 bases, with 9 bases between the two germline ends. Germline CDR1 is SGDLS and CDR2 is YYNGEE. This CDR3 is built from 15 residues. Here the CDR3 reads CASSVSDNSNQPQHF. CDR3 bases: TGTGCCAGCAGCGTTTCGGACAATAGCAATCAGCCCCAGCATTTT.

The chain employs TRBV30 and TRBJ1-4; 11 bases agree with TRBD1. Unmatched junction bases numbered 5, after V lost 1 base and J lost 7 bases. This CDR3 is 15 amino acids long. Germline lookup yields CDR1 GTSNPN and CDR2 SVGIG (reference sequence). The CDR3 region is CAWSDLGTGGEKLFF. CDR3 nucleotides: TGTGCCTGGAGTGACCTCGGGACAGGGGGTGAAAAACTGTTTTTT.

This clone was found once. CDR3 sequence: CASSDNTSPLHF. Written as DNA, the CDR3 is TGTGCCAGCTCGGACAACACTTCACCCCTCCACTTT. The chain joins TRBV2 to TRBJ1-6, with D perhaps TRBD1 (5 bases). Germline CDR1 SNHLY, CDR2 FYNNEI. V was shortened by 8 bases and J by 9 bases, with 11 bases between the two germline ends. This CDR3 comprises 12 residues.

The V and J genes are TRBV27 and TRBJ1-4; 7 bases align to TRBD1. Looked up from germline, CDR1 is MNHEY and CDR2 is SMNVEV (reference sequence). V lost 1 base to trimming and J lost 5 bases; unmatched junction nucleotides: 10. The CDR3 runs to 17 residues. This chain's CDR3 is CASSLYTGARSNEKLFF. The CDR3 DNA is TGTGCCAGCAGTTTATACACAGGGGCAAGATCGAATGAAAAACTGTTTTTT.

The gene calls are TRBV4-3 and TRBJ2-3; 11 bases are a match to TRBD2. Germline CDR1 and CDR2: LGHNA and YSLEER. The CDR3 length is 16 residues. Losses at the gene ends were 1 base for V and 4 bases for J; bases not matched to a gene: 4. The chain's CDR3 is CASSQASGGPPDTQYF. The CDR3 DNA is TGCGCCAGCAGCCAAGCTAGCGGGGGGCCCCCAGATACGCAGTATTTT.

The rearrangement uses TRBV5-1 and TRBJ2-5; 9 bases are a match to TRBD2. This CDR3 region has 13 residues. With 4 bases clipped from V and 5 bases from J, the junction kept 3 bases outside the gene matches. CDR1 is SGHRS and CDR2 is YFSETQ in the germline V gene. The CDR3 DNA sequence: TGCGCCAGCAGCCGGACTAGCGAGGAGACCCAGTACTTC. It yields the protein CASSRTSEETQYF.

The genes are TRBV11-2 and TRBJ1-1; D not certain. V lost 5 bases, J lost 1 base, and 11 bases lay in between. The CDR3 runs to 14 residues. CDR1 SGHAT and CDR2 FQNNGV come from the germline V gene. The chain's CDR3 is CASSPGPANTEAFF. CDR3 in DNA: TGTGCCAGCAGCCCAGGTCCCGCGAACACTGAAGCTTTCTTT.